The 22 T cell receptor beta chains reported below all come from one sample, sequenced in a study of blood T cell repertoires in COVID-19. Profiled with immunoSEQ multiplex PCR; TCRdb holds only in-frame clones, not every one. In the table there are tens of thousands of clones, roughly 95% of which are singletons. Specimen: peripheral blood. The receptors were gathered from a human donor with active COVID-19. The donor label of this sample is uncertain.

This clone was picked up a small number of times. One end of the junction is discordant with germline, which a read error may explain. The chain uses TRBV28 and TRBJ1-5, with D uncertain. Germline loops: CDR1 MDHEN, CDR2 SYDVKM. This CDR3 contains 11 residues. The CDR3 here is CASSLKTPLNF. The CDR3 DNA sequence: TGTGCCAGCAGTTTAAAGACACCCTTGAATTTT.

This rearrangement joins TRBV12-3 or TRBV12-4 to TRBJ1-4; D may be TRBD1 (6 bases). V shed 3 bases and J shed 6 bases, with 8 bases lying between them. The CDR3 covers 13 residues. The CDR3 loop reads CASSFRGDEKLFF. CDR3 coding DNA: TGTGCCAGCAGTTTCAGGGGCGATGAAAAACTGTTTTTT.

V gene TRBV27 combines with J gene TRBJ2-1; 7 bases are a match to TRBD2. The V segment lost 8 bases and the J segment 6 bases; nucleotides outside the gene matches: 7. Germline V gene sequence: CDR1 MNHEY, CDR2 SMNVEV (reference sequence). The CDR3 contains 13 residues. CDR3 sequence reads: CASGGGVTNEQFF. CDR3 in DNA: TGTGCCAGCGGGGGGGGAGTCACCAATGAGCAGTTCTTC.

V and J are TRBV19 and TRBJ1-4, with D maybe TRBD1 (5 bases). The germline CDR1 and CDR2 sequences are LNHDA and SQIVND (reference sequence). This CDR3 is built from 15 residues. The ends were cut back, 5 bases at V and 0 bases at J, with 10 bases in the middle. As DNA, the CDR3 is TGTGCCAGTAGTCCCTCAGGGACAACTAATGAAAAACTGTTTTTT. It encodes CASSPSGTTNEKLFF.

The chain joins TRBV27 to TRBJ1-5; 8 bases are shared with TRBD1. V trimming: 5 bases; J trimming: 0 bases; junction bases outside the gene matches: 18. Germline values: CDR1 MNHEY, CDR2 SMNVEV (reference sequence). The CDR3 sequence is 20 residues long. This CDR3 reads CASSPWTGQTSKYSNQPQHF. The CDR3 DNA sequence: TGTGCCAGCAGTCCCTGGACAGGGCAGACGTCCAAATATAGCAATCAGCCCCAGCATTTT.

This chain joins TRBV18 and TRBJ1-6, with no clear D. The CDR3 spans 15 residues. The germline V gene encodes CDR1 KGHSH and CDR2 LQKENI. V was pared by 3 bases and J by 0 bases, with 6 bases between. CDR3 DNA: TGTGCCAGCTCACCGGGGAGCTCCTATAATTCACCCCTCCACTTT. It yields the protein CASSPGSSYNSPLHF. Together with reference TRBV18 and TRBJ1-6, the CDR3 gives the full variable domain: NAGVMQNPRHLVRRRGQEARLRCSPMKGHSHVYWYRQLPEEGLKFMVYLQKENIIDESGMPKERFSAEFPKEGPSILRIQQVVRGDSAAYFCASSPGSSYNSPLHFGNGTRLTVT.

A few counts support this clone. This chain links TRBV10-1 with TRBJ2-7; D not resolved. Trimming stripped 2 bases from V and 2 bases from J, with 4 bases between. CDR3 length: 12 residues. In germline, CDR1 is WNHNN, CDR2 SYGVQD (reference sequence). CDR3 nucleotides: TGCGCCAGCAGTGAGACAGCCTACGAGCAGTACTTC. This sequence encodes CASSETAYEQYF.

V usage is TRBV5-4 and J usage is TRBJ1-2; TRBD1 matches at 9 bases. The CDR3 is 15 residues long. In germline, CDR1 is SGHNT, CDR2 YYREEE (reference sequence). With 0 bases clipped from V and 2 bases from J, the junction kept 2 bases outside the gene matches. CDR3 protein: CASSLGGQGNYGYTF. CDR3 coding DNA: TGTGCCAGCAGCTTGGGGGGACAGGGAAACTATGGCTACACCTTC.

CDR3 DNA sequence: TGTGCCACCGGGACTAGCGGCACCGGGGAGCTGTTTTTT. Protein sequence: CATGTSGTGELFF. The chain recombines TRBV15 with TRBJ2-2; TRBD2 aligns across 11 bases. V lost 8 bases to trimming and J lost 4 bases; unmatched junction nucleotides: 0. Germline lookup yields CDR1 LNHNV and CDR2 YYDKDF (reference sequence). This CDR3 spans 13 amino acids.

The V and J genes are TRBV5-4 and TRBJ1-5; 10 nucleotides agree with TRBD1. The CDR3 has 15 amino acids. From germline, CDR1 is SGHNT and CDR2 YYREEE (reference sequence). After removal of 4 bases from V and 2 bases from J, the junction contained 3 bases not matched to a gene. As DNA, the CDR3 is TGTGCCAGCAGCCCGGACAGGGGGGGCAATCAGCCCCAGCATTTT. Translated: CASSPDRGGNQPQHF.

This clone was picked up one time. The V and J genes are TRBV11-2 and TRBJ2-5, with 9 bases fitting TRBD2. V was pared by 7 bases and J by 1 base, with 1 base of the junction left unmatched. Germline CDR1 reads SGHAT; CDR2 reads FQNNGV. The CDR3 is made up of 13 amino acids. CDR3 nucleotide sequence: TGTGCCAGCAAGACTAGCGGCCAAGAGACCCAGTACTTC. Translation: CASKTSGQETQYF.

The rearrangement links TRBV15 to TRBJ1-1, with no clear D. Per germline, CDR1 LNHNV and CDR2 YYDKDF (reference sequence). This CDR3 is 14 amino acids long. The V gene lost 4 bases and the J gene lost 1 base, with 10 bases spanning the gap. In DNA form, the CDR3 reads TGTGCCACCAGCACCTTGACACGGAACACTGAAGCTTTCTTT. Its protein is CATSTLTRNTEAFF.

This chain connects TRBV6-5 to TRBJ1-5, with D maybe TRBD1 (5 bases). CDR1 and CDR2 from the germline V gene are MNHEY and SVGAGI. The CDR3 contains 15 residues. V shed 6 bases and J shed 0 bases, with 12 bases lying between them. The CDR3 region has the DNA TGTGCCAGCAGCCCCCAGGGTGATAGCAATCAGCCCCAGCATTTT. Protein sequence: CASSPQGDSNQPQHF.

The chain links TRBV18 to TRBJ2-3; possibly TRBD1 for D (6 bases). Trimming took off 2 bases at V and 2 bases at J, with 11 bases between the two ends. The CDR3 totals 15 residues. Germline loops: CDR1 KGHSH, CDR2 LQKENI. The CDR3 region is CASSPNRQATDTQYF. The CDR3 bases are TGTGCCAGCTCACCAAACCGACAGGCCACAGATACGCAGTATTTT. The whole variable domain, remainder taken from reference TRBV18 and TRBJ2-3, is NAGVMQNPRHLVRRRGQEARLRCSPMKGHSHVYWYRQLPEEGLKFMVYLQKENIIDESGMPKERFSAEFPKEGPSILRIQQVVRGDSAAYFCASSPNRQATDTQYFGPGTRLTVL.

Written as DNA, the CDR3 is TGTGCCAGCAGTGCCCGACAGGGGGGGACTGAAGCTTTCTTT. This translates into CASSARQGGTEAFF. The chain joins TRBV2 to TRBJ1-1; 9 bases match TRBD1. The CDR3 sequence is 14 residues long. V shed 4 bases, J shed 5 bases, and the junction held 5 bases outside the gene matches. The germline V gene encodes CDR1 SNHLY and CDR2 FYNNEI. Combining the CDR3 with reference TRBV2 and TRBJ1-1 gives the whole variable domain EPEVTQTPSHQVTQMGQEVILRCVPISNHLYFYWYRQILGQKVEFLVSFYNNEISEKSEIFDDQFSVERPDGSNFTLKIRSTKLEDSAMYFCASSARQGGTEAFFGQGTRLTVV.

The V call is TRBV7-2, the J call TRBJ2-7, with 12 bases lining up with TRBD2. After removal of 5 bases from V and 4 bases from J, the junction contained 12 bases not matched to a gene. CDR3 size: 17 residues. The germline gives CDR1 SGHTA, CDR2 FQGNSA. CDR3 sequence: CASSPPPLAGGLYEQYF. The CDR3 DNA is TGTGCCAGCAGCCCCCCCCCACTAGCGGGAGGTTTGTACGAGCAGTACTTC.

The chain combines TRBV5-1 with TRBJ2-7; TRBD1 might be the D (6 bases). Germline V gives CDR1 SGHRS, CDR2 YFSETQ. V was clipped by 4 bases and J by 0 bases, with 14 bases between them. This CDR3 comprises 15 residues. The CDR3 nucleotides are TGCGCCAGCAGCAAGGACAGCCAATTCTCCTACGAGCAGTACTTC. Protein: CASSKDSQFSYEQYF. The entire variable domain, with the rest obtained from reference TRBV5-1 and TRBJ2-7, is as follows: KAGVTQTPRYLIKTRGQQVTLSCSPISGHRSVSWYQQTPGQGLQFLFEYFSETQRNKGNFPGRFSGRQFSNSRSEMNVSTLELGDSALYLCASSKDSQFSYEQYFGPGTRLTVT.

The V call is TRBV18, the J call TRBJ2-3; 8 bases are shared with TRBD1. From germline, CDR1 is KGHSH and CDR2 LQKENI. The V gene end was trimmed by 4 bases and the J gene end by 4 bases; junction bases not matched to a gene: 7. The CDR3 runs to 15 residues. The CDR3 DNA reads TGTGCCAGCTCACTGTCGACAGGGGCGGCAGATACGCAGTATTTT. Encoded protein: CASSLSTGAADTQYF.

V gene TRBV7-9 combines with J gene TRBJ2-3; 7 bases align to TRBD2. The CDR3 is 16 amino acids. Germline assignment: CDR1 SEHNR and CDR2 FQNEAQ (reference sequence). The V gene end was trimmed by 7 bases and the J gene end by 0 bases; junction bases not matched to a gene: 10. This CDR3 is CASTGRGGMSTDTQYF. CDR3 DNA sequence: TGTGCCAGCACTGGCCGGGGAGGGATGAGCACAGATACGCAGTATTTT. The entire variable domain, with the rest obtained from reference TRBV7-9 and TRBJ2-3, is as follows: DTGVSQNPRHKITKRGQNVTFRCDPISEHNRLYWYRQTLGQGPEFLTYFQNEAQLEKSRLLSDRFSAERPKGSFSTLEIQRTEQGDSAMYLCASTGRGGMSTDTQYFGPGTRLTVL.

The chain uses TRBV7-6 and TRBJ2-1, with D uncertain. This CDR3 is built from 13 residues. V lost 1 base, J lost 4 bases, and 5 bases lay in between. Germline CDR1 SGHVS, CDR2 FNYEAQ. This chain's CDR3 is CASSLGQYNEQFF. In DNA form, the CDR3 reads TGTGCCAGCAGCTTAGGGCAGTACAATGAGCAGTTCTTC.

The J gene is TRBJ2-2, the V gene TRBV19; 7 bases match TRBD2. V lost 6 bases, J lost 7 bases, and 8 bases stayed unmatched. CDR1 is LNHDA and CDR2 is SQIVND in the germline V gene (reference sequence). The CDR3 totals 14 residues. The CDR3 bases are TGTGCCAGTAGCGATACACCGGGGGGCGGGGAGCTGTTTTTT. This translates into CASSDTPGGGELFF. Combining the CDR3 with reference TRBV19 and TRBJ2-2 gives the whole variable domain DGGITQSPKYLFRKEGQNVTLSCEQNLNHDAMYWYRQDPGQGLRLIYYSQIVNDFQKGDIAEGYSVSREKKESFPLTVTSAQKNPTAFYLCASSDTPGGGELFFGEGSRLTVL.

The chain recombines TRBV14 with TRBJ2-2; 9 bases agree with TRBD2. Germline CDR1 and CDR2: SGHDN and FVKESK. With V trimmed by 4 bases and J by 7 bases, 7 bases remained unmatched. The CDR3 spans 15 residues. DNA of the CDR3: TGTGCCAGCAGCCGCAGCGGGAGGTCGAGCGGGGAGCTGTTTTTT. The encoded protein is CASSRSGRSSGELFF. Drawing the rest from reference TRBV14 and TRBJ2-2, the complete variable domain is EAGVTQFPSHSVIEKGQTVTLRCDPISGHDNLYWYRRVMGKEIKFLLHFVKESKQDESGMPNNRFLAERTGGTYSTLKVQPAELEDSGVYFCASSRSGRSSGELFFGEGSRLTVL.